The clone carrying this T cell receptor beta chain was recorded at least ten times. This sample is part of a study of T-cell reconstitution after alpha-beta-depleted transplantation in children. Unique molecular identifiers were incorporated into the prepared TCRbeta library. One entry per CDR3 protein, called by TCRdb with MiXCR from the PCR reads. The table includes 90,000 to 130,000 distinct CDR3 sequences, about 9.3% detected once. The J segment lost 3 bases and the V segment lost 2 bases, leaving 6 bases of the junction unmatched. Germline-derived CDR1 and CDR2 are MNHEY and SVGEGT. CDR3 length equals 16 residues.

Sample: PBMCs from the stem cell graft donor, taken from the stem cell graft. This clonotype was sampled from a human donor who donated a stem cell graft to a child with acute lymphoblastic leukemia. The chain combines TRBV6-2 or TRBV6-3 with TRBJ2-5, with 10 bases identical to TRBD2. The CDR3 region has the DNA TGTGCCAGCAGTTACCCCCCGCTAGCGGGAGAAGAGACCCAGTACTTC. Residues: CASSYPPLAGEETQYF.